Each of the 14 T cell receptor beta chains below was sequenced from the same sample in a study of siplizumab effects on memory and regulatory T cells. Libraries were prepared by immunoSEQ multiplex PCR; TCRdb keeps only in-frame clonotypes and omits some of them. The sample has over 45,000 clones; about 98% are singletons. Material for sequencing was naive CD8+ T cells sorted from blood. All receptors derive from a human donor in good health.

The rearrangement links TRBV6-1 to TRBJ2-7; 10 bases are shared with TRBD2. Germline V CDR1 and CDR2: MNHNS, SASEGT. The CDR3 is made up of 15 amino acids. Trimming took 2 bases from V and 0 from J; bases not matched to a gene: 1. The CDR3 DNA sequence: TGTGCCAGCAGTGAATCTAGCGGGGGCTCCTACGAGCAGTACTTC. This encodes CASSESSGGSYEQYF.

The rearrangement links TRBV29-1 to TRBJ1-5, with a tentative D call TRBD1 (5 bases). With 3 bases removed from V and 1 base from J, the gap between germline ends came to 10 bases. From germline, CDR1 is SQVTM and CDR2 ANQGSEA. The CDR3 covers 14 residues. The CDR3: CSVDGGGSNQPQHF. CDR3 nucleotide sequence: TGCAGCGTTGATGGGGGAGGGAGCAATCAGCCCCAGCATTTT.

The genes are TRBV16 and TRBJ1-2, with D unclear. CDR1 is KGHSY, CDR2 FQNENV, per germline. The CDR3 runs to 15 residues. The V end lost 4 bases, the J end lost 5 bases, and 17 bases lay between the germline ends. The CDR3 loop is CASSPIHAAPYGYTF. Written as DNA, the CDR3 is TGTGCCAGCAGCCCGATTCATGCGGCCCCATATGGCTACACCTTC.

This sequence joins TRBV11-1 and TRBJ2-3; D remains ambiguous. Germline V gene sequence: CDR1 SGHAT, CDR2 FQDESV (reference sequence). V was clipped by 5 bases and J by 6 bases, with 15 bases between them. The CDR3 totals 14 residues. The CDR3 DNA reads TGTGCCAGCAGCCCGGCCGGCCCTAGGGATACGCAGTATTTT. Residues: CASSPAGPRDTQYF. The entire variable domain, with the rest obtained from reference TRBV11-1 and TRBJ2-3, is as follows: EAEVAQSPRYKITEKSQAVAFWCDPISGHATLYWYRQILGQGPELLVQFQDESVVDDSQLPKDRFSAERLKGVDSTLKIQPAELGDSAMYLCASSPAGPRDTQYFGPGTRLTVL.

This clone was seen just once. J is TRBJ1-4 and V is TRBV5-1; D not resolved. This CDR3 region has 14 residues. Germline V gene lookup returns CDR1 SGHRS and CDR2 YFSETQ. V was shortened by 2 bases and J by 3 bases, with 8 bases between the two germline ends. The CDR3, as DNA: TGCGCCAGCAGCTTTTCGACATCTAATGAAAAACTGTTTTTT. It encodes CASSFSTSNEKLFF. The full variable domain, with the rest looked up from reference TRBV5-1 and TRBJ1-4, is KAGVTQTPRYLIKTRGQQVTLSCSPISGHRSVSWYQQTPGQGLQFLFEYFSETQRNKGNFPGRFSGRQFSNSRSEMNVSTLELGDSALYLCASSFSTSNEKLFFGSGTQLSVL.

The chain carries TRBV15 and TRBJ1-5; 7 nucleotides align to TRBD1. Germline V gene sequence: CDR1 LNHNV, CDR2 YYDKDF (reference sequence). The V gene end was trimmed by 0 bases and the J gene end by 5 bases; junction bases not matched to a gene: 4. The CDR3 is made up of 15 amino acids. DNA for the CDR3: TGTGCCACCAGCAGAGAGAGACAGGGTTATCAGCCCCAGCATTTT. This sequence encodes CATSRERQGYQPQHF.

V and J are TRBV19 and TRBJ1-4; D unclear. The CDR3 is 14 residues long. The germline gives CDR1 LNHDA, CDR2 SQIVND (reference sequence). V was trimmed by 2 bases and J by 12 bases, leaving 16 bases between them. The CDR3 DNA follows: TGTGCCAGTAGTATAACCAGTGCTGGTATTCAACTGTTTTTT. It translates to CASSITSAGIQLFF.

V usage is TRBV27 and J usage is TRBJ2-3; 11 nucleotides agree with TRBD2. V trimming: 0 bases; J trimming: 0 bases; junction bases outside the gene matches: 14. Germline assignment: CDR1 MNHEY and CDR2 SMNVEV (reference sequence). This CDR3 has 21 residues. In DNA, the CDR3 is TGTGCCAGCAGTTTATCCTTCGGCTGGCTACTAGCGGGGGAAAGCACAGATACGCAGTATTTT. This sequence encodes CASSLSFGWLLAGESTDTQYF.

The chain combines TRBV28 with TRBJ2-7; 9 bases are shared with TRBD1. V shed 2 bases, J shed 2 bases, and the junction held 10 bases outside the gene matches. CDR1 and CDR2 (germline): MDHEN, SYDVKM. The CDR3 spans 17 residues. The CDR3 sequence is CASSLANRGQEAYEQYF. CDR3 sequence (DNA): TGTGCCAGCAGTTTAGCTAACAGGGGGCAAGAGGCCTACGAGCAGTACTTC.

CDR3 DNA: TGTGCCAGCAGCCCCTGGTTCGGCGGGAGATTGGACGAGCAGTACTTC. It codes for CASSPWFGGRLDEQYF. The V gene is TRBV5-4, the J gene TRBJ2-7, with 7 nucleotides matching TRBD2. Germline lookup yields CDR1 SGHNT and CDR2 YYREEE (reference sequence). J was trimmed by 5 bases and V by 4 bases; bases with no gene match: 15. This CDR3 comprises 16 residues.

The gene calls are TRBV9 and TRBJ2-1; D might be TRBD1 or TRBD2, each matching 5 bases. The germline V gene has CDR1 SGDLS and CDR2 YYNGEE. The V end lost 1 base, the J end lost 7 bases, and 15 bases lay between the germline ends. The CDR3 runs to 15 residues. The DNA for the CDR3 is TGTGCCAGCAGCGTACAAGGGACCCCGGGGAATGAGCAGTTCTTC. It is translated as CASSVQGTPGNEQFF.

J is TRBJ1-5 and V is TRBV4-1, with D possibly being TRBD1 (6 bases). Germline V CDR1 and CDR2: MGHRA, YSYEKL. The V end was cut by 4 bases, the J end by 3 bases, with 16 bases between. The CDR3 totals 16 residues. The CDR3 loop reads CASSPPATGNNQPQHF. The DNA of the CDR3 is TGCGCCAGCAGCCCCCCCGCTACAGGGAACAATCAGCCCCAGCATTTT.

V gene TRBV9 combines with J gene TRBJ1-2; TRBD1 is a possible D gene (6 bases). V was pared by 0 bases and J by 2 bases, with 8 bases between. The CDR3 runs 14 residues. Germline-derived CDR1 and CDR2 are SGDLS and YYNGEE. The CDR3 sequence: CASSVGQDNYGYTF. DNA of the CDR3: TGTGCCAGCAGCGTAGGACAGGACAACTATGGCTACACCTTC.

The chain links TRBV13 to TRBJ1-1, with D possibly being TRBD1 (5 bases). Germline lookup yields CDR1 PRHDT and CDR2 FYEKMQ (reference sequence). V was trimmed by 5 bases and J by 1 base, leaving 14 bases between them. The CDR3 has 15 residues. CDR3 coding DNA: TGTGCCAGCAGCCCAGGGCCAACAGGGAACACTGAAGCTTTCTTT. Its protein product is CASSPGPTGNTEAFF.